These 10 T cell receptor beta chains originate from one sample sequenced in a study of tissue T cells after allogeneic stem cell transplantation. Documented time point: mouse harvest day 7 after allogeneic transplant. The graft held 10^6 splenic CD5+ T cells and 10^7 T-cell-depleted bone marrow cells. Assay: immunoSEQ multiplex PCR; the TCRdb copy retains only in-frame clones and omits some. The repertoire holds 8,500 to 9,000 clones, 44% seen once, with approximately 1.6% in the top ten. The sequenced sample was skin. Source of these receptors: a female BALB/c mouse given C57BL/6 T cells with graft-versus-host disease after an allogeneic hematopoietic cell transplant.

As concerns this clone: Any gene name here is a mouse gene name. Read sequence stops 1 residue before the CDR3 end, and the germline J gene provides the missing end. The chain is built from TRBV3 and TRBJ1-1; D is unresolved. The V gene's germline CDR1 is SNHLY and CDR2 FYNGKV (reference sequence). CDR3 size: 14 residues. V lost 2 bases and J lost 0, with 7 bases in between. The sequenced CDR3 bases are TGTGCCAGCAGCTTACAACACCCAAACACAGAAGTCTTC. As protein: CASSLQHPNTEVF. The whole CDR3 protein reads CASSLQHPNTEVFF.

This clone was counted between two and nine times. Germline and genes: mouse. The covered CDR3 bases are TGTGCCAGCAGCTTAGGCTGGGGTAACCAAGACACCCAGTAC. Translation gives CASSLGWGNQDTQY. The CDR3, in full, reads CASSLGWGNQDTQYF. This chain uses TRBV3 with TRBJ2-5, with a weak D call TRBD2 (6 bases). The observed sequence ends 1 residue before the CDR3 terminus, with the missing tail filled in from the germline J gene. Between the trimmed V and J ends, which lost 1 base and 0 bases, there was a span of 8 bases. The germline V gene has CDR1 SNHLY and CDR2 FYNGKV (reference sequence). The CDR3 has 15 residues. The whole variable domain, remainder taken from reference TRBV3 and TRBJ2-5, is GPKVLQIPSHQIIDMGQMVTLNCDPVSNHLYFYWYKQILGQQMEFLVNFYNGKVMEKSKLFKDQFSVERPDGSYFTLKIQPTALEDSAVYFCASSLGWGNQDTQYFGPGTRLLVL.

Points on this clone: Gene names denote mouse genes. The missing CDR3 end, 1 residue past where the read stops, is filled in from the germline J gene. The genes are TRBV5 and TRBJ2-5, with 11 bases fitting TRBD2. The CDR3 is 15 amino acids. The germline gives CDR1 LGHNA, CDR2 YNLKQL (reference sequence). The V segment lost 3 bases and the J segment 6 bases; nucleotides outside the gene matches: 5. CDR3 bases read: TGTGCCAGCAGCCATGACTGGGGGGGGGAGGACACCCAGTAC. It is translated as CASSHDWGGEDTQY. The complete CDR3 sequence is CASSHDWGGEDTQYF.

This clone was seen a few times. Gene names denote mouse genes. The CDR3 end is not reached by the read, which stops 1 residue before it; the germline J gene fills it in. V and J are TRBV13-1 and TRBJ2-7; 11 nucleotides agree with TRBD2. After removal of 5 bases from V and 0 bases from J, the junction contained 1 base not matched to a gene. This CDR3 is built from 14 residues. The germline CDR1 and CDR2 sequences are NSHNY and SYGAGN. The part of the CDR3 DNA that was read is TGTGCCAGCAGGGGGACTGGGGGCTCCTATGAACAGTAC. Its translation: CASRGTGGSYEQY. Given in full, the CDR3 is CASRGTGGSYEQYF.

Details on this clone: Mouse gene names and germline throughout. Coverage ceases 1 residue before the CDR3 finishes, and the germline J gene fills in the end. Other nucleotide sequences in the sample specify the same CDR3. This chain uses TRBV26 with TRBJ1-1; D is uncertain. CDR1 is KGHPV, CDR2 FQNQEV, per germline (reference sequence). There are 13 residues in the CDR3. V dropped 4 bases and J dropped 0 bases, with 6 bases sitting between them. The CDR3 sequence: CASSPGTNTEVFF. Incomplete CDR3 DNA: TGTGCCAGCAGTCCTGGGACAAACACAGAAGTCTTC.

A note on this clone: Mouse gene names and germline throughout. Sequencing ends 1 residue short of the CDR3 end; the germline J gene provides the rest. The gene calls are TRBV23 and TRBJ1-2; the table's D call TRBD1 went unverified against the DNA. The germline V gene has CDR1 KGHTA and CDR2 FQNQQP. CDR3 length: 14 amino acids. The CDR3 sequence is CSSSRDRGNSDYTF. The part of the CDR3 DNA that was read is TGCTCCAGCAGTCGGGACAGGGGGAACTCCGACTACACC.

A few counts support this clone. Mouse germline and gene names are used. Read coverage stops 1 residue before the CDR3 terminus; the germline J gene supplies the remainder. The chain couples TRBV26 to TRBJ2-3; 10 positions agree with TRBD1. V was pared by 2 bases and J by 3 bases, with 2 bases of the junction left unmatched. The CDR3 is 15 amino acids. Germline CDR1 reads KGHPV; CDR2 reads FQNQEV (reference sequence). This CDR3 reads CASSLPGQGAETLYF. The sequenced part of the CDR3 DNA is TGTGCCAGCAGTCTGCCGGGACAGGGGGCAGAAACGCTGTAT.

As for this clone: Genes here carry mouse names. The missing CDR3 end, 1 residue past where the read stops, is filled in from the germline J gene. The chain has TRBV3 and TRBJ2-4; perhaps D is TRBD1 or TRBD2 (5 bases each). Trimming took 5 bases from V and 0 from J, leaving 6 bases between them. Per the germline V gene, CDR1 is SNHLY and CDR2 is FYNGKV (reference sequence). This CDR3 is built from 13 residues. This CDR3 is CASSGGSQNTLYF. Partial CDR3 DNA: TGTGCCAGCAGCGGGGGAAGTCAAAACACCTTGTAC.

Turning to this clone: The gene names here belong to mouse. The CDR3 end falls 1 residue outside the read, so it is completed with the germline J gene. V gene TRBV26 combines with J gene TRBJ2-7; TRBD2 agrees at 12 bases. V lost 6 bases and J lost 0; bases outside the gene matches: 3. The CDR3 runs 15 residues. Germline values: CDR1 KGHPV, CDR2 FQNQEV (reference sequence). The CDR3 bases that were read are TGTGCCAGCAGCCCGGGACTGGGGGGCTCCTATGAACAGTAC. The encoded protein is CASSPGLGGSYEQY. The complete CDR3 sequence is CASSPGLGGSYEQYF. Full variable domain (missing parts from reference TRBV26 and TRBJ2-7): NSKVIQTPRYLVKGQGQKAKMRCIPEKGHPVVFWYQQNKNNEFKFLINFQNQEVLQQIDMTEKRFSAECPSNSPCSLEIQSSEAGDSALYLCASSPGLGGSYEQYFGPGTRLTVL.

In regard to this clone: Gene names and germline match the mouse. The read stops 1 residue short of the end of the CDR3; the missing end is completed from the germline J gene. The genes are TRBV26 and TRBJ1-6; D remains ambiguous. TRBJ1-6 is filed as an ORF, its function uncertain. The CDR3 is 13 residues long. Trimming pared 3 bases from V and 6 bases from J, leaving 6 bases between. Germline V lookup: CDR1 KGHPV, CDR2 FQNQEV (reference sequence). CDR3 bases read: TGTGCCAGCAGTCTTAACAGTAATTCGCCCCTCTAC. Its protein is CASSLNSNSPLY. The whole CDR3 sequence is CASSLNSNSPLYF.